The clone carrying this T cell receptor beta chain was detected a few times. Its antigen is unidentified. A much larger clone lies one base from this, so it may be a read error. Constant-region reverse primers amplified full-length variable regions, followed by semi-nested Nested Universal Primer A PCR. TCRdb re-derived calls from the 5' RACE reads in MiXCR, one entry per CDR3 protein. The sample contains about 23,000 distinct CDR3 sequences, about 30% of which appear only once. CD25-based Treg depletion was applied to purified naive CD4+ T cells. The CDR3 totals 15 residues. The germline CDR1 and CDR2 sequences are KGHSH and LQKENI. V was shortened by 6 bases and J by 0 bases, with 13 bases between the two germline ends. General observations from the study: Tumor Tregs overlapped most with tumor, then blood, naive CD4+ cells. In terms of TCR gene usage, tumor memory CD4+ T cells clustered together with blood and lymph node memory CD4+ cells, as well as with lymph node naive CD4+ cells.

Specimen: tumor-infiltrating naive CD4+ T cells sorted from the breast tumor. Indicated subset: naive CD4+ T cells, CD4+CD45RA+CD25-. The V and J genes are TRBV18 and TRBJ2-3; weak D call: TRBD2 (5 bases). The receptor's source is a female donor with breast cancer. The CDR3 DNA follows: TGTGCCAGCTCCCCCGACTACATAAGCACAGATACGCAGTATTTT. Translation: CASSPDYISTDTQYF.